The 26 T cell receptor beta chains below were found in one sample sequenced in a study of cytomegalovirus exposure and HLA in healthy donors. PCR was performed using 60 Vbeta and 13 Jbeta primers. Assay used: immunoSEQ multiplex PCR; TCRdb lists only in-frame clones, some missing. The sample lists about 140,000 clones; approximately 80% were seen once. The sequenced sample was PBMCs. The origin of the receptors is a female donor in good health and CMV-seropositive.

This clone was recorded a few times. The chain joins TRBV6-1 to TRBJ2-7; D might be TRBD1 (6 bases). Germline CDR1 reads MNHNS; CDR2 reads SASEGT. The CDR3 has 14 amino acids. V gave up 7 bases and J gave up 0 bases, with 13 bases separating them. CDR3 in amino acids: CASTRTVSSYEQYF. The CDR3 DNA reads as TGTGCCAGCACCCGGACAGTCAGCTCCTACGAGCAGTACTTC.

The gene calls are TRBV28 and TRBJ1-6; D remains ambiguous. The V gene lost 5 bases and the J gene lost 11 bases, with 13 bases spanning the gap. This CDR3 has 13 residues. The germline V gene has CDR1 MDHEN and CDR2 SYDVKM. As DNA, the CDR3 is TGTGCCAGCAGTACCCTAGACGTGGCACCCCTCCACTTT. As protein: CASSTLDVAPLHF.

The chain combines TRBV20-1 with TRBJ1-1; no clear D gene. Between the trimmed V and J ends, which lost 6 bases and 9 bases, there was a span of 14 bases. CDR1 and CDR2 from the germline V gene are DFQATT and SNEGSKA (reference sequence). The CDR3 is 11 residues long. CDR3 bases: TGCAGTGCCCCAGAAGGCAGGAAAGCTTTCTTT. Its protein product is CSAPEGRKAFF.

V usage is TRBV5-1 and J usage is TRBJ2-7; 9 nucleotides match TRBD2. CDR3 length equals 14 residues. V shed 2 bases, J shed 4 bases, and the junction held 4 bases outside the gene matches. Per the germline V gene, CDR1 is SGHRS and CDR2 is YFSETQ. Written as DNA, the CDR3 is TGCGCCAGCAGCTTTATAGCGGGAGCTTACGAGCAGTACTTC. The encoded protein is CASSFIAGAYEQYF.

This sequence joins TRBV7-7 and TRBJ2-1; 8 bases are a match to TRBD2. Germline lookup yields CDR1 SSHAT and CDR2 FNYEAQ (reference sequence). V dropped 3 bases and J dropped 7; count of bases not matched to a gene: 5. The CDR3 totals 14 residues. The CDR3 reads CASSLSGGLNEQFF. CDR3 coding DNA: TGTGCCAGCAGCTTGAGCGGGGGACTAAATGAGCAGTTCTTC.

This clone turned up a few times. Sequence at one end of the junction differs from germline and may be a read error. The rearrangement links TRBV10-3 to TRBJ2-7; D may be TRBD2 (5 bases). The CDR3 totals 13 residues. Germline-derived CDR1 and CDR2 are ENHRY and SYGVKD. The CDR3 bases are TGTGCCACAAACTCGGACTTATCCTCCGAGCAGTACTTC. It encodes CATNSDLSSEQYF.

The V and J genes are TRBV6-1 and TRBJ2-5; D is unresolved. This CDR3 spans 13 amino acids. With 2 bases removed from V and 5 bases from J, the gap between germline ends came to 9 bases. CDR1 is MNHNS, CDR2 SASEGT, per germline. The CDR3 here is CASSELYSETQYF. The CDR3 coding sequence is TGTGCCAGCAGTGAACTATATAGCGAGACCCAGTACTTC.

The DNA of the CDR3 is TGTGCCAGCAGGGCCAGACAGGGTTCGAACACTGAAGCTTTCTTT. Translated: CASRARQGSNTEAFF. This chain uses TRBV2 with TRBJ1-1; 7 positions match TRBD1. CDR1 is SNHLY, CDR2 FYNNEI, per germline. The CDR3 is 15 amino acids. Trimming at V came to 6 bases and at J to 1 base, leaving 8 bases not matched to a gene.

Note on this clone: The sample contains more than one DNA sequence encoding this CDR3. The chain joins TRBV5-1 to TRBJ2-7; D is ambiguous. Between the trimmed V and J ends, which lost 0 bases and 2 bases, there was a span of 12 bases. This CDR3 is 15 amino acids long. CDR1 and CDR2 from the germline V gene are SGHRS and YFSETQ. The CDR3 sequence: CASSLGGAATYEQYF. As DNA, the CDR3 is TGCGCCAGCAGCTTGGGAGGAGCCGCCACCTACGAGCAGTACTTC.

CDR3 amino acids: CASILESSYNEQFF. In DNA, the CDR3 is TGTGCCAGCATCCTAGAAAGCTCCTACAATGAGCAGTTCTTC. V gene TRBV6-1 combines with J gene TRBJ2-1; D uncertain. The CDR3 loop spans 14 amino acids. V lost 7 bases and J lost 0, with 10 bases in between. The germline gives CDR1 MNHNS, CDR2 SASEGT.

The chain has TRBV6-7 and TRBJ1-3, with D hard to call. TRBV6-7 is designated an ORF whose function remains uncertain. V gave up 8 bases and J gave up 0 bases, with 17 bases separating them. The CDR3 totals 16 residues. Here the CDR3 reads CASFGVCLHSGNTIYF. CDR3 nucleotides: TGTGCCAGCTTCGGGGTTTGTCTCCACTCTGGAAACACCATATATTTT.

The CDR3 DNA sequence: TGTGCCAACCCCCCCCGAGAGACCTACGAGCAGTACTTC. Its protein is CANPPRETYEQYF. The V gene is TRBV6-5, the J gene TRBJ2-7; D is unclear. Trimming removed 10 bases at V and 2 bases at J, with 15 bases between. Germline CDR1 reads MNHEY; CDR2 reads SVGAGI. The CDR3 spans 13 residues.

In DNA, the CDR3 is TGTGCCAGCAGCTCCATTATACCCCGCTTCGGCGAGCAGTACTTC. Its protein product is CASSSIIPRFGEQYF. J is TRBJ2-7 and V is TRBV28; no clear D. This CDR3 contains 15 residues. Trimming removed 6 bases from V and 6 bases from J, with 21 bases in between. Per germline, CDR1 MDHEN and CDR2 SYDVKM.

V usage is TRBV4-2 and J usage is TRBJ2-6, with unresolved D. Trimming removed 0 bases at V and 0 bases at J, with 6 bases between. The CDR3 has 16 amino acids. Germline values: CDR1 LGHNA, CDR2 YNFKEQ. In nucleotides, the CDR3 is TGTGCCAGCAGCCAAGATATCCGCTCTGGGGCCAACGTCCTGACTTTC. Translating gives CASSQDIRSGANVLTF.

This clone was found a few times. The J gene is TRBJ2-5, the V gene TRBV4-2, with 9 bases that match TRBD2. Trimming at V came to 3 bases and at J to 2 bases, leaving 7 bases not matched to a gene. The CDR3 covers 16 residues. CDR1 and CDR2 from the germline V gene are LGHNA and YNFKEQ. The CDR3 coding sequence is TGTGCCAGCAGCCACGATAGCGGGGGAGCACAAGAGACCCAGTACTTC. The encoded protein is CASSHDSGGAQETQYF.

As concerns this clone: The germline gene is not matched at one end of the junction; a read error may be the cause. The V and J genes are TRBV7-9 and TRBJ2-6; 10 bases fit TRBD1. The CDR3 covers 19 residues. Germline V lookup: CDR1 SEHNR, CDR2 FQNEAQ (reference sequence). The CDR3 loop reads CSSSALTGTGDTGANVLTF. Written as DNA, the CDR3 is TGTTCCAGCAGCGCCCTAACCGGGACAGGGGATACTGGGGCCAACGTCCTGACTTTC.

The CDR3 nucleotides read TGTGCCAGCAGCTTAGCAAGGGGAAGACAGCCCCAGCATTTT. It specifies CASSLARGRQPQHF. The chain combines TRBV7-9 with TRBJ1-5, with D perhaps TRBD1 (5 bases). The germline gives CDR1 SEHNR, CDR2 FQNEAQ (reference sequence). V dropped 0 bases and J dropped 7 bases, with 10 bases sitting between them. The CDR3 loop spans 14 amino acids.

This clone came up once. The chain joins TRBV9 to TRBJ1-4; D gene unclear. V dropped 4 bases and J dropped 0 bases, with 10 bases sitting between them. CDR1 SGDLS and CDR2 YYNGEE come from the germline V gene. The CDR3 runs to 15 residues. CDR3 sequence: CASSPQVATNEKLFF. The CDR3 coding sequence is TGTGCCAGCAGCCCCCAGGTTGCAACTAATGAAAAACTGTTTTTT.

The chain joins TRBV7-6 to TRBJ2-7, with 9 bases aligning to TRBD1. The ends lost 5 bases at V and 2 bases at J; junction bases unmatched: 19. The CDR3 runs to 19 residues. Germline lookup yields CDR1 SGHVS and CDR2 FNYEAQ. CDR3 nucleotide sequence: TGTGCCAGCAGCCAAGGACAGGGGTATAAGCCCTCCCCTCCCTACGAGCAGTACTTC. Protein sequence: CASSQGQGYKPSPPYEQYF.

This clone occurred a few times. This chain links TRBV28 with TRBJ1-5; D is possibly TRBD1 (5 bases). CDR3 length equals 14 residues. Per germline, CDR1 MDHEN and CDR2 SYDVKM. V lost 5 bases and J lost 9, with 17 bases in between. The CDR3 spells CASSTSAVGAPQHF. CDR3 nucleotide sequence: TGTGCCAGCAGTACCTCCGCCGTAGGGGCGCCCCAGCATTTT.

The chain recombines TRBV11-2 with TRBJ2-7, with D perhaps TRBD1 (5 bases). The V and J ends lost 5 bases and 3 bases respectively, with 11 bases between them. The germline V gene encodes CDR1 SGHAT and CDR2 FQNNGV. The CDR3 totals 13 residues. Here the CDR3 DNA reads TGTGCCAGCAGCAAAAGGGGAATCTACGAGCAGTACTTC. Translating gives CASSKRGIYEQYF. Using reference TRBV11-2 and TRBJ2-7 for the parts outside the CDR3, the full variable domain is EAGVAQSPRYKIIEKRQSVAFWCNPISGHATLYWYQQILGQGPKLLIQFQNNGVVDDSQLPKDRFSAERLKGVDSTLKIQPAKLEDSAVYLCASSKRGIYEQYFGPGTRLTVT.

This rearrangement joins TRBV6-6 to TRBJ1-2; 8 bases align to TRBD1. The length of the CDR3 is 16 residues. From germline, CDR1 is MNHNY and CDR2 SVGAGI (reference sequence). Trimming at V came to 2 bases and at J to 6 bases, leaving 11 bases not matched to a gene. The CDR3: CASSYPDRALADGYTF. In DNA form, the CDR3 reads TGTGCCAGCAGTTACCCGGACAGGGCTCTGGCAGATGGCTACACCTTC.

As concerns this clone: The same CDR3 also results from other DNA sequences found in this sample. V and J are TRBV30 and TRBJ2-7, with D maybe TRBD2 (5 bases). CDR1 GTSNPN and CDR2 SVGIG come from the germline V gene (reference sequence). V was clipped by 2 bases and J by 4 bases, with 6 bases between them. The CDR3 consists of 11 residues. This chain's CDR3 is CAWSPGYEQYF. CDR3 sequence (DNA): TGTGCCTGGAGTCCGGGGTACGAGCAGTACTTC.

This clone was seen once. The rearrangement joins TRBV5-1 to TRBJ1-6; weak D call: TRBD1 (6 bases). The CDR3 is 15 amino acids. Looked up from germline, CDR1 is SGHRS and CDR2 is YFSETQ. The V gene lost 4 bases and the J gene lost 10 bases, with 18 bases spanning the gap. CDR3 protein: CASSPGTKLDSPLHF. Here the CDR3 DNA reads TGCGCCAGCAGCCCGGGGACAAAACTGGACTCACCCCTCCACTTT.

CDR3: CASSQSTDSNTEAFF. Here the CDR3 DNA reads TGTGCCAGTAGTCAATCCACTGACAGCAACACTGAAGCTTTCTTT. The rearrangement uses TRBV19 and TRBJ1-1; tentative D call: TRBD1 (5 bases). CDR3 size: 15 residues. Trimming stripped 5 bases from V and 2 bases from J, with 15 bases between. Germline-derived CDR1 and CDR2 are LNHDA and SQIVND (reference sequence).

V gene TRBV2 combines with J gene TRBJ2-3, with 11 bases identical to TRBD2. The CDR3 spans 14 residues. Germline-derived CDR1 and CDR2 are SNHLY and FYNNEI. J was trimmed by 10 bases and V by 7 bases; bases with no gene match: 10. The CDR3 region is CASIWNSGGAAQYF. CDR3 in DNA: TGTGCCAGCATATGGAATAGCGGGGGGGCGGCGCAGTATTTT.